This entry describes one T cell receptor (beta chain). Its cognate antigen is unknown. A second PCR of roughly 7 to 11 cycles used a sample-barcoded 5' primer and a J-beta primer mix. Each CDR3 protein is one row after TCRdb ran MiXCR on the 5' RACE reads. Of about 800,000 distinct CDR3 sequences listed, 58% are singletons. The sample comes from a study of blood T cells in healthy people across ages. General observations from the study: Unsorted PBMCs ruled out conclusive naive versus antigen-experienced comparison.

CDR3 size: 14 residues. V was trimmed by 10 bases and J by 12 bases, leaving 25 bases between them. CDR1 is MDHEN, CDR2 SYDVKM, per germline. The clonotype originates from a man between 25 and 39 years old in good health. V usage is TRBV28 and J usage is TRBJ2-1, with a possible D match to TRBD2 (5 bases). Sample: blood. CDR3 protein: CATSPGLVGIPQFF. DNA for the CDR3: TGTGCCACCTCTCCCGGGCTAGTCGGGATTCCGCAGTTCTTC.